This T cell receptor (beta chain) derives from a study of T cells in Graves' hyperthyroidism and ophthalmopathy. Study results and caveats: A 13 V-J model separated ophthalmopathy from stable hyperthyroidism. Most clonotypes that expanded in the thyroid above 0.001 also showed up in blood.

The CDR3 contains 15 residues. The germline CDR1 and CDR2 sequences are SGHNT and YYREEE (reference sequence). V lost 1 base, J lost 3 bases, and 14 bases lay in between. RNA transcripts provided the source from which TCR beta CDR3 regions were amplified. The TCR CDR3 was amplified in a first-round RT-PCR using the HTBI primer set. MiXCR, applied by TCRdb to the multiplex PCR reads, yields one record per CDR3 protein. The table lists roughly 750,000 distinct CDR3 sequences, about a sixth of them singletons. Concerning this clonotype: The antigen is undetermined.

The source material was blood. V gene TRBV5-4 combines with J gene TRBJ2-7; TRBD1 might be the D (5 bases). This TCR was recovered from a young man with Graves' hyperthyroidism. CDR3: CASSLLYGQGYEQYF. The CDR3 bases are TGTGCCAGCAGCTTGCTATATGGGCAGGGCTACGAGCAGTACTTC.